The 23 T cell receptor beta chains presented below share a single source sample, sequenced in a study of vaccination and CD4 T cells after COVID-19. Cultured CD4+ T-cell DNA underwent Oncomine TCR Beta short-read sequencing. The genomic DNA was obtained from cultured CD4+ T cells by extraction with the QIAamp micro DNA kit. MiXCR was run by TCRdb on the PCR reads, yielding one entry per CDR3 protein. Of roughly 7,000 distinct CDR3 sequences listed, roughly 37% were seen once; the top ten hold 34%. Sample treatment: roughly ten-day PBMC culture with coronavirus spike peptide pools or control peptides (ViraFEST assay). One should note that the unexposed donor's CD4+ T cells were collected before the COVID-19 pandemic (2011-2018). Their cognate antigens are unknown. The sample taken for sequencing was CD4+ T cells from blood, cultured in vitro. Source of these receptors: a human donor in good health.

V is TRBV7-3 and J is TRBJ2-3; 9 bases are shared with TRBD1. J lost 4 bases, V lost 3 bases, and 8 bases had no gene match. Germline V gene sequence: CDR1 SGHTA, CDR2 FQGTGA. CDR3 length: 16 residues. The CDR3 DNA follows: TGTGCCAGCAGCTTGGCCGGGACAGGGTTCGCAGATACGCAGTATTTT. Amino acid sequence: CASSLAGTGFADTQYF.

This chain connects TRBV12-1 to TRBJ2-7; TRBD1, the table's D call, was not compared with the DNA. TRBV12-1 is deemed a pseudogene. This CDR3 region has 17 residues. The CDR3 DNA reads TGTGCCAGCAGCCCGCGGCCCCCTAGCTTCTCGAGGTACGAGCAGTACTTC. This translates into CASSPRPPSFSRYEQYF.

The chain combines TRBV20-1 with TRBJ2-3; 8 bases are a match to TRBD2. The length of the CDR3 is 14 residues. Germline V lookup: CDR1 DFQATT, CDR2 SNEGSKA (reference sequence). V was clipped by 6 bases and J by 2 bases; unmatched bases: 7. CDR3 residues: CSALSGGVTDTQYF. The CDR3 bases are TGCAGTGCCCTCAGCGGGGGAGTCACAGATACGCAGTATTTT.

In this sample, this clonotype turned up a few times. The chain has TRBV20-1 and TRBJ2-1; D not certain. Germline CDR1 and CDR2: DFQATT and SNEGSKA (reference sequence). V dropped 7 bases and J dropped 10 bases, with 14 bases sitting between them. This CDR3 has 11 residues. The CDR3, as DNA: TGCAGTGTTGAGCGCGTTGAGGAGCAGTTCTTC. The encoded protein is CSVERVEEQFF.

This clonotype was counted only a few times. The J gene is TRBJ2-3, the V gene TRBV7-2; TRBD1 or TRBD2 may be the D gene (5 bases each). V shed 3 bases and J shed 7 bases, with 8 bases lying between them. Germline V gene lookup returns CDR1 SGHTA and CDR2 FQGNSA. The CDR3 sequence is 12 residues long. DNA for the CDR3: TGTGCCAGCAGCTTCGGGGCATATACGCAGTATTTT. Translating gives CASSFGAYTQYF.

This clonotype has only a few counts. This sequence joins TRBV28 and TRBJ1-2; the D gene is possibly TRBD1 (5 bases). Germline CDR1 reads MDHEN; CDR2 reads SYDVKM. This CDR3 has 12 amino acids. V shed 7 bases and J shed 8 bases, with 14 bases lying between them. CDR3 sequence (DNA): TGTGCCAGCACCATCCAGGGTGGGGGCTACACCTTC. Its protein product is CASTIQGGGYTF.

This clonotype has just a few counts. The rearrangement joins TRBV6-5 to TRBJ2-7; 10 bases match TRBD1. V lost 0 bases and J lost 2; bases outside the gene matches: 13. The germline V gene encodes CDR1 MNHEY and CDR2 SVGAGI. The CDR3 is 19 amino acids. CDR3 residues: CASSYSHQPGQGRTYEQYF. In DNA, the CDR3 is TGTGCCAGCAGTTACTCCCATCAACCGGGACAGGGGCGAACCTACGAGCAGTACTTC.

The chain couples TRBV6-2 or TRBV6-3 to TRBJ2-7; D possibly corresponds to TRBD2 (6 bases). The CDR3 has 13 residues. Germline V gene lookup returns CDR1 MNHEY and CDR2 SVGEGT. V was trimmed by 7 bases and J by 6 bases, leaving 16 bases between them. CDR3: CASTSGLGCEQYF. Here the CDR3 DNA reads TGTGCCAGCACTTCGGGACTCGGATGCGAGCAGTACTTC.

This clonotype was detected only once. The rearrangement uses TRBV28 and TRBJ1-6; a weak D match, TRBD1 (5 bases). Germline V gene lookup returns CDR1 MDHEN and CDR2 SYDVKM. The CDR3 consists of 13 residues. CDR3 in DNA: TGTGCTGTTGGGGGCTCCTATAATTCACCCCTCCACTTT. As protein: CAVGGSYNSPLHF. Complete variable domain (other parts from reference TRBV28 and TRBJ1-6): DVKVTQSSRYLVKRTGEKVFLECVQDMDHENMFWYRQDPGLGLRLIYFSYDVKMKEKGDIPEGYSVSREKKERFSLILESASTNQTSMYLCAVGGSYNSPLHFGNGTRLTVT.

CDR3: CVSSKPGWPPGANVLTF. CDR3 DNA: TGTGTCAGCAGTAAGCCAGGGTGGCCCCCTGGGGCCAACGTCCTGACTTTC. This sequence joins TRBV21-1 and TRBJ2-6; the D call of TRBD1 is as the table states it, not checked on the DNA. TRBV21-1 is an annotated pseudogene. The CDR3 covers 17 residues.

This clonotype was counted a few times. CDR3 residues: CSPHDPSSDYEQYF. CDR3 DNA sequence: TGCAGCCCTCATGATCCCTCCTCCGACTACGAGCAGTACTTC. The chain uses TRBV20-1 and TRBJ2-7; D remains ambiguous. CDR1 DFQATT and CDR2 SNEGSKA come from the germline V gene (reference sequence). This CDR3 spans 14 amino acids.

The chain is built from TRBV20-1 and TRBJ2-1; 8 nucleotides align to TRBD2. J was trimmed by 9 bases and V by 5 bases; bases with no gene match: 12. The CDR3 loop spans 14 amino acids. Germline V gene lookup returns CDR1 DFQATT and CDR2 SNEGSKA (reference sequence). The CDR3 DNA sequence: TGCAGTGCTCGGAGGGGCAGCGGGGGCTTTGAGCAGTTCTTC. As protein: CSARRGSGGFEQFF.

Only a few counts were recorded for this clonotype. The chain uses TRBV7-3 and TRBJ2-2, with D perhaps matching TRBD1 (6 bases). This CDR3 is 16 amino acids long. The germline V gene encodes CDR1 SGHTA and CDR2 FQGTGA. Trimming took off 3 bases at V and 0 bases at J, with 11 bases between the two ends. The DNA of the CDR3 is TGTGCCAGCAGCTTGACAGGACCCGCGAACACCGGGGAGCTGTTTTTT. Translated, it gives CASSLTGPANTGELFF.

This clonotype was counted between two and nine times. The chain recombines TRBV7-2 with TRBJ2-3; 7 bases are shared with TRBD2. The V and J ends lost 4 bases and 6 bases, in that order; junction bases with no gene match: 10. Germline loops: CDR1 SGHTA, CDR2 FQGNSA. The CDR3 sequence is 15 residues long. The CDR3 is CASSSGTIISDTQYF. In nucleotides, the CDR3 is TGTGCCAGCAGCTCCGGGACTATTATTTCTGATACGCAGTATTTT.

This clonotype was counted between two and nine times. The rearrangement joins TRBV7-2 to TRBJ2-7, with 9 bases that match TRBD2. Looked up from germline, CDR1 is SGHTA and CDR2 is FQGNSA. V trimming: 5 bases; J trimming: 3 bases; junction bases outside the gene matches: 14. The CDR3 has 17 residues. DNA of the CDR3: TGTGCCAGCAGCCGAGGTCGCCGGCTAGCGGGACGCTACGAGCAGTACTTC. It translates to CASSRGRRLAGRYEQYF. The variable domain in full, completed from reference TRBV7-2 and TRBJ2-7, reads GAGVSQSPSNKVTEKGKDVELRCDPISGHTALYWYRQSLGQGLEFLIYFQGNSAPDKSGLPSDRFSAERTGGSVSTLTIQRTQQEDSAVYLCASSRGRRLAGRYEQYFGPGTRLTVT.

This clonotype was recorded a few times. The V gene is TRBV11-3, the J gene TRBJ1-1; D not certain. The CDR3 totals 16 residues. V was shortened by 5 bases and J by 1 base, with 17 bases between the two germline ends. From germline, CDR1 is SGHNT and CDR2 YENEEA. CDR3 sequence reads: CASSLSGGSRNTEAFF. The CDR3 bases are TGTGCCAGCAGCCTCAGCGGAGGGTCGAGGAACACTGAAGCTTTCTTT.

The V call is TRBV7-2, the J call TRBJ2-5; the match to TRBD2 covers 7 bases. The V segment lost 2 bases and the J segment 4 bases; nucleotides outside the gene matches: 13. Germline CDR1 and CDR2: SGHTA and FQGNSA. The CDR3 spans 17 residues. CDR3 nucleotides: TGTGCCAGCAGCTTAACCATGGGACGGACTAGTGCAGAGACCCAGTACTTC. This gives the protein CASSLTMGRTSAETQYF.

The rearrangement links TRBV24-1 to TRBJ2-3, with D perhaps matching TRBD2 (5 bases). From germline, CDR1 is KGHDR and CDR2 SFDVKD. The CDR3 totals 18 residues. With 3 bases removed from V and 2 bases from J, the gap between germline ends came to 20 bases. CDR3 protein: CATSDPYRPGVNTDTQYF. The DNA for the CDR3 is TGTGCCACCAGTGATCCATACCGTCCCGGGGTTAACACAGATACGCAGTATTTT.

A single count supports this clonotype. The chain is built from TRBV19 and TRBJ1-3, with D unresolved. The length of the CDR3 is 14 residues. CDR1 and CDR2 from the germline V gene are LNHDA and SQIVND (reference sequence). V was pared by 6 bases and J by 0 bases, with 9 bases between. The CDR3 loop reads CASRGLTSGNTIYF. CDR3 DNA sequence: TGTGCCAGTAGGGGCCTAACCTCTGGAAACACCATATATTTT.

The rearrangement joins TRBV5-1 to TRBJ2-3; a weak D match, TRBD1 (6 bases). The CDR3 spans 14 residues. Germline CDR1 and CDR2: SGHRS and YFSETQ. Deletions cut 1 base from V and 1 base from J, with 7 bases between. The CDR3 here is CASSLKGGTDTQYF. CDR3 sequence (DNA): TGCGCCAGCAGCTTGAAGGGGGGCACAGATACGCAGTATTTT.

The chain uses TRBV4-1 and TRBJ2-7; D is tentatively TRBD1 or TRBD2 (5 bases each). V was shortened by 1 base and J by 0 bases, with 10 bases between the two germline ends. Looked up from germline, CDR1 is MGHRA and CDR2 is YSYEKL. This CDR3 is built from 15 residues. The DNA of the CDR3 is TGCGCCAGCAGCCAAGGGGGGACGGACTCCTACGAGCAGTACTTC. Translated, it gives CASSQGGTDSYEQYF.

The chain combines TRBV14 with TRBJ2-2; D is perhaps TRBD1 (5 bases). Per germline, CDR1 SGHDN and CDR2 FVKESK. Trimming stripped 5 bases from V and 5 bases from J, with 9 bases between. This CDR3 is 13 amino acids long. CDR3 sequence reads: CASSSKGTGELFF. CDR3 nucleotides: TGTGCCAGCAGCTCCAAGGGGACCGGGGAGCTGTTTTTT. The whole variable domain, remainder taken from reference TRBV14 and TRBJ2-2, is EAGVTQFPSHSVIEKGQTVTLRCDPISGHDNLYWYRRVMGKEIKFLLHFVKESKQDESGMPNNRFLAERTGGTYSTLKVQPAELEDSGVYFCASSSKGTGELFFGEGSRLTVL.

The chain uses TRBV20-1 and TRBJ2-2, with 14 bases that match TRBD2. The CDR3 totals 19 residues. Germline lookup yields CDR1 DFQATT and CDR2 SNEGSKA (reference sequence). V was clipped by 0 bases and J by 3 bases; unmatched bases: 9. The CDR3 reads CSARDQRLAGGPYTGELFF. CDR3 in DNA: TGCAGTGCTAGAGATCAGAGACTAGCGGGAGGGCCTTACACCGGGGAGCTGTTTTTT.